These 21 T cell receptor beta chains originate from one sample sequenced in a study of blood T cells in healthy people across ages (dated by TCRdb to 2014 to 2015). Libraries were prepared through 5' RACE. Sequencing took place on an Illumina HiSeq 2500. A second about 7 to 11 cycle PCR used a sample-barcoded 5' primer and a J-beta primer mix. The public reads were reanalyzed by TCRdb: fastp trimming at Q25, MiXCR alignment, in-frame beta chains only. Each entry merges the rows of one CDR3 protein and shows their most common DNA and genes. This sample has some 850,000 distinct CDR3 sequences in its table, and 20% to 30% of those were observed once. About 2.9% of the sample is taken by the ten largest. The same data also contributed to another study, on T cells of mothers and their children.

Sequencing input: blood. The receptor source for this set is a boy younger than 18 in good health.

This clonotype turned up a few times. J is TRBJ2-5 and V is TRBV7-6; D gene unclear. V gave up 0 bases and J gave up 5 bases, with 10 bases separating them. The CDR3 is made up of 14 amino acids. The germline V gene encodes CDR1 SGHVS and CDR2 FNYEAQ. This CDR3 is CASSLAQVLETQYF. Written as DNA, the CDR3 is TGTGCCAGCAGCTTAGCCCAGGTTTTGGAGACCCAGTACTTC.

This clonotype was detected once. V and J are TRBV5-6 and TRBJ2-3; the match to TRBD2 covers 9 bases. CDR3 length equals 15 residues. The germline V gene has CDR1 SGHDT and CDR2 YYEEEE. With V trimmed by 6 bases and J by 0 bases, 5 bases remained unmatched. CDR3 DNA: TGTGCCAGCATAGAACTAGCGGGCAGCACAGATACGCAGTATTTT. This gives the protein CASIELAGSTDTQYF.

The sample holds a few counts of this clonotype. The CDR3 sequence: CASSPLSEETQYF. CDR3 coding DNA: TGTGCCAGCAGCCCCCTCAGCGAGGAGACCCAGTACTTC. This chain links TRBV9 with TRBJ2-5; D unclear. V dropped 4 bases and J dropped 5 bases, with 12 bases sitting between them. This CDR3 is 13 amino acids long. Germline-derived CDR1 and CDR2 are SGDLS and YYNGEE.

V and J are TRBV5-1 and TRBJ1-4, with 7 bases matching TRBD1. V gave up 3 bases and J gave up 7 bases; unmatched junction bases: 9. Germline V gives CDR1 SGHRS, CDR2 YFSETQ. The CDR3 consists of 15 residues. CDR3 protein: CASSSLSGGGEKLFF. For the CDR3, the DNA is TGCGCCAGCAGCTCCCTTTCAGGGGGAGGTGAAAAACTGTTTTTT.

This chain links TRBV5-1 with TRBJ2-5, with no clear D. The J call may be mistaken, given a closer DNA end match to TRBJ2-7. The CDR3 covers 15 residues. The V gene's germline CDR1 is SGHRS and CDR2 YFSETQ. The CDR3 here is CASSPDGSSSYEQYF. The CDR3 DNA reads as TGCGCCAGCAGTCCGGACGGGTCCAGCTCCTACGAGCAGTACTTC.

This chain uses TRBV6-6 with TRBJ2-2; no clear D. Germline loops: CDR1 MNHNY, CDR2 SVGAGI (reference sequence). Trimming pared 2 bases from V and 7 bases from J, leaving 8 bases between. The CDR3 consists of 13 residues. The CDR3 is CASSYGSDGELFF. In nucleotides, the CDR3 is TGTGCCAGCAGTTACGGCTCGGACGGGGAGCTGTTTTTT.

In its sample, this clonotype was seen a few times. The chain links TRBV27 to TRBJ2-5, with 15 bases fitting TRBD2. CDR1 is MNHEY, CDR2 SMNVEV, per germline (reference sequence). The CDR3 consists of 15 residues. V was pared by 5 bases and J by 5 bases, with 3 bases of the junction left unmatched. The CDR3 is CASSGLAGGLETQYF. CDR3 DNA: TGTGCCAGCAGTGGACTAGCGGGGGGGCTGGAGACCCAGTACTTC.

The table lists this clonotype with many counts. The rearrangement uses TRBV5-5 and TRBJ2-2; unclear D gene. CDR1 SGHKS and CDR2 YYEKEE come from the germline V gene (reference sequence). The germline V and J ends were trimmed by 1 base and 2 bases, with 12 bases remaining between them. The CDR3 spans 16 residues. The CDR3 coding sequence is TGTGCCAGCAGCTTGCGGCACCTTATTAACACCGGGGAGCTGTTTTTT. Its translation: CASSLRHLINTGELFF.

This clonotype was picked up a small number of times. This chain uses TRBV15 with TRBJ2-5; TRBD2 is a possible D gene (5 bases). With the DNA end fitting TRBJ2-1 better, the J assignment may be wrong. Germline assignment: CDR1 LNHNV and CDR2 YYDKDF (reference sequence). The CDR3 length is 14 residues. CDR3 bases: TGTGCCACCAGCAGAGATTTGGAGGATAATGAGCAGTTCTTC. Residues: CATSRDLEDNEQFF.

This clonotype was counted at least ten times. V is TRBV5-1 and J is TRBJ2-6, with D unclear. Germline CDR1 is SGHRS and CDR2 is YFSETQ. V was cut by 2 bases and J by 0 bases, with 3 bases left in between. This CDR3 comprises 14 residues. The CDR3 here is CASSFGSGANVLTF. For the CDR3, the DNA is TGCGCCAGCAGCTTCGGCTCTGGGGCCAACGTCCTGACTTTC.

This clonotype was seen a handful of times. The V call is TRBV21-1, the J call TRBJ2-5; TRBD2, as called in the table, went unchecked against the DNA. TRBV21-1 is termed a pseudogene. This CDR3 is built from 13 residues. The CDR3 coding sequence is TGTGCCAGCAGCCGACTGGCTAGGAAGACCCAGTACTTC. Residues: CASSRLARKTQYF.

The CDR3 reads CASSQVLGDHGEAFF. DNA of the CDR3: TGTGCCAGCAGCCAAGTTTTAGGGGACCATGGTGAAGCTTTCTTT. This chain joins TRBV14 and TRBJ1-1; maybe TRBD1 (5 bases). Germline CDR1 is SGHDN and CDR2 is FVKESK. The CDR3 loop spans 15 amino acids. Trimming removed 1 base at V and 7 bases at J, with 16 bases between.

There are a few counts of this clonotype. The chain links TRBV5-6 to TRBJ2-3, with TRBD2 identical over 7 bases. Germline CDR1 and CDR2: SGHDT and YYEEEE. The CDR3 runs to 17 residues. The junction had 12 bases not matched to a gene; V was cut back by 5 bases and J by 0 bases. In DNA form, the CDR3 reads TGTGCCAGCAGTCGGCCCCCCAGCGGGGTTAGCACAGATACGCAGTATTTT. Its translation is CASSRPPSGVSTDTQYF.

This clonotype came up a few times. The chain recombines TRBV29-1 with TRBJ2-7, with D possibly TRBD2 on 6 matching bases. Germline values: CDR1 SQVTM, CDR2 ANQGSEA. CDR3 length equals 13 residues. V was pared by 2 bases and J by 2 bases, with 10 bases between. CDR3 sequence (DNA): TGCAGCGTTGAAACGGGGGATCCCTACGAGCAGTACTTC. This codes for CSVETGDPYEQYF.

This clonotype occurred once. The V and J genes are TRBV9 and TRBJ2-5, with D possibly being TRBD1 (5 bases). V gave up 0 bases and J gave up 0 bases, with 12 bases separating them. The CDR3 runs 16 residues. The germline V gene has CDR1 SGDLS and CDR2 YYNGEE. The CDR3 DNA reads as TGTGCCAGCAGCGTAGAAACAGGACCGTACCAAGAGACCCAGTACTTC. This gives the protein CASSVETGPYQETQYF.

V and J are TRBV12-3 or TRBV12-4 and TRBJ2-5; D not resolved. Trimming left V 5 bases short and J 4 bases short, with 11 bases between. The CDR3 consists of 13 residues. The CDR3: CASSPGSAETQYF. The CDR3 bases are TGTGCCAGCAGTCCAGGAAGTGCAGAGACCCAGTACTTC.

This clonotype was counted between two and nine times. This sequence joins TRBV6-6 and TRBJ2-4; D unclear. Germline V gene sequence: CDR1 MNHNY, CDR2 SVGAGI (reference sequence). The CDR3 is made up of 14 amino acids. Trimming stripped 5 bases from V and 0 bases from J, with 8 bases between. This CDR3 is CASSISLAKNIQYF. Written as DNA, the CDR3 is TGTGCCAGCAGTATTAGTTTAGCCAAAAACATTCAGTACTTC.

V and J are TRBV14 and TRBJ2-5, with a weak D call TRBD2 (5 bases). Judging by the DNA end, TRBJ2-1 fits better; the J call may be wrong. This CDR3 is built from 14 residues. CDR1 SGHDN and CDR2 FVKESK come from the germline V gene. CDR3 coding DNA: TGTGCCAGCAGCCGCTTAGTGGACTTTGGTGAGCAGTTCTTC. As protein: CASSRLVDFGEQFF.

This clonotype has a handful of counts. V usage is TRBV20-1 and J usage is TRBJ2-2; 12 bases align to TRBD2. There are 17 residues in the CDR3. J was trimmed by 4 bases and V by 5 bases; bases with no gene match: 11. The germline V gene has CDR1 DFQATT and CDR2 SNEGSKA (reference sequence). This chain's CDR3 is CSALTSGGAPSTGELFF. In nucleotides, the CDR3 is TGCAGTGCTTTGACTAGCGGGGGAGCCCCGAGCACCGGGGAGCTGTTTTTT.

This clonotype occurred once. The rearrangement uses TRBV27 and TRBJ2-7; no definite D call. This CDR3 comprises 15 residues. Germline V gene sequence: CDR1 MNHEY, CDR2 SMNVEV (reference sequence). V lost 2 bases and J 5 bases, leaving 16 bases between the germline ends. Written as DNA, the CDR3 is TGTGCCAGCAGTTTAATAGGGCTGAGTTTTCACGAGCAGTACTTC. This encodes CASSLIGLSFHEQYF.

This clonotype was counted only a few times. Its ends do not fully match the called genes, so a read error is possible. This chain uses TRBV7-3 with TRBJ2-4; TRBD2 matches at 14 bases. CDR3 length equals 13 residues. The V gene's germline CDR1 is SGHTA and CDR2 FQGTGA. This CDR3 is CASSPGTSGGLNF. The CDR3 nucleotides are TGTGCCAGCAGCCCAGGGACTAGCGGGGGTCTAAACTTC.